Sequencing of this T cell receptor beta chain was carried out in a study of type 1 regulatory T cells (TCRdb year 2021). General notes on the study: The study characterized an in vitro protocol that generated a Tr1-enriched, alloantigen-specific CD4 T cell product named T-allo10. T-allo10 was being tested clinically in patients with hematological malignancies who were undergoing allogeneic hematopoietic stem cell transplantation.

V trim: 1 base; J trim: 0 bases; unmatched bases: 5. The CDR3, from cysteine to phenylalanine, totals 18 residues. Kept here is only the CDR3 DNA, which spans 54 bases and is read in frame from base 1. The germline V gene (reference sequence) gives CDR1 as DFQATT and CDR2 as SNEGSKA. This clonotype was detected ten times or more. This receptor's antigen is unknown. There are no base qualities to consult, and no much larger clone falls within one base. The sample was run on an Illumina MiSeq. Starting from the raw public reads, TCRdb applied fastp trimming at Q25, assembled clones with MiXCR and retained in-frame beta chains. Rows with a matching CDR3 protein are joined into one entry that keeps the most common DNA and genes. Here the sample has around 19,000 distinct CDR3 sequences; roughly 10% occur a single time. Of the sample, approximately 2.8% is held by the ten largest clones.

This receptor chain uses TRBV20-1 and TRBJ2-6; 11 bases in between match TRBD1. The source is a human donor in good health. The sequenced sample consisted of CD4+ T cells, either the whole sample or a sorted fraction (not recorded which). The CDR3 region reads CSARGRGTGGSGANVLTF. The base sequence is TGCAGTGCTAGAGGTAGAGGGACAGGGGGCTCTGGGGCCAACGTCCTGACTTTC.